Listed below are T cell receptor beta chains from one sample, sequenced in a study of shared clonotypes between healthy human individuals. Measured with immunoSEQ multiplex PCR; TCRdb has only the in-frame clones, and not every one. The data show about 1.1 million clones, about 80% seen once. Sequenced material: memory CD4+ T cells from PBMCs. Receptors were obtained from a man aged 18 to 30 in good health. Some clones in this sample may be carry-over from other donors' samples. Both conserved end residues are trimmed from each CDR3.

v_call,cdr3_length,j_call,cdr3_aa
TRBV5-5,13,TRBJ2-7,ASSSIRGARYEQY
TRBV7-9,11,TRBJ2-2,ASRPTGTGELF
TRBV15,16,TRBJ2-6,ATSSPGLQLSGANVLT
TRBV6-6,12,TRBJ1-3,ASSWDSSGNTIY
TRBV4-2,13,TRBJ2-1,ASSRAGQGGNEQF
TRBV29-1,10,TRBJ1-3,SVDTPGNTIY
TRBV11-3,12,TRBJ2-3,ASSLGVSQGAQY
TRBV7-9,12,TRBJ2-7,ASSLDAALVRQY
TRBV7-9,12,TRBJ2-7,ATTRTSGYYEQY
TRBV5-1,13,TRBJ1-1,ASSLAVDGLSEAS
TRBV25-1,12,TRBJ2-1,ASSESQGRHEQF